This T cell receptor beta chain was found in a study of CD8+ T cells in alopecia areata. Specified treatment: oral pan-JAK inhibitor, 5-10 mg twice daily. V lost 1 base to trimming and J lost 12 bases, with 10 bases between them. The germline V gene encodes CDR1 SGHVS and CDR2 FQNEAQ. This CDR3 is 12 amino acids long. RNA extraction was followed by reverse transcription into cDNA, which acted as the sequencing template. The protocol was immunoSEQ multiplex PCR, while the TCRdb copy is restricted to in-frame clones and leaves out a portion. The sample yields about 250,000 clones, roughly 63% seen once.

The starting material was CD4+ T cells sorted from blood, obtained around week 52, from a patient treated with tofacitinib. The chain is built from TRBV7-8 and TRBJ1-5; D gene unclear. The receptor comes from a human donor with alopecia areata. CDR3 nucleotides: TGTGCCAGCAGCTTAGTCCTCATTGACCAGCATTTT. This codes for CASSLVLIDQHF.